The clone carrying this T cell receptor (beta chain) showed up many times. TCRdb reprocessed the 5' RACE reads with MiXCR, giving one entry per CDR3 protein. Of approximately 89,000 distinct CDR3 sequences listed, more than 5% were seen once; the top ten hold 7.5% to 8%. The data were taken from a study of T cells of healthy individuals. The CDR3 has 20 amino acids. The V gene's germline CDR1 is LGHNA and CDR2 YSLEER. V shed 0 bases and J shed 9 bases, with 27 bases lying between them. The genes are TRBV4-3 and TRBJ1-6; no clear D. The sequence was collected from a female donor in good health. The CDR3 sequence is CASSQEVPPNLLGYASPLHF. CDR3 nucleotide sequence: TGCGCCAGCAGCCAAGAAGTCCCCCCCAACCTTCTAGGGTACGCTTCACCCCTCCACTTT.